The 23 T cell receptor beta chains listed next were all sequenced from one sample in a study of CD8 T cells in ankylosing spondylitis. Each CDR3 protein is one row after TCRdb ran MiXCR on the 5' RACE reads. Here the sample spans fewer than 250,000 distinct CDR3 sequences, 25% to 30% being singletons. The specimen was blood, either unsorted or a sorted T cell fraction (not recorded which). The receptors here all came from a male donor with ankylosing spondylitis or in good health (not recorded which).

V is TRBV18 and J is TRBJ2-3, with 10 bases that match TRBD2. CDR3 length: 20 amino acids. The germline gives CDR1 KGHSH, CDR2 LQKENI. J gave up 5 bases and V 3 bases, and 20 bases lay outside the gene matches. CDR3 protein: CASSPRPGTSAVKEGDTQYF. For the CDR3, the DNA is TGTGCCAGCTCACCCCGTCCCGGGACTAGCGCGGTCAAGGAGGGAGATACGCAGTATTTT.

The genes are TRBV20-1 and TRBJ2-1; the D is unclear. The CDR3 contains 10 residues. The ends were cut back, 6 bases at V and 6 bases at J, with 6 bases in the middle. Germline CDR1 is DFQATT and CDR2 is SNEGSKA (reference sequence). The CDR3 DNA follows: TGCAGTGCCCTGTCCAATGAGCAGTTCTTC. It is translated as CSALSNEQFF.

Note on this clonotype: Germline and junction disagree at one end, which may indicate a read error. V is TRBV12-3 or TRBV12-4 and J is TRBJ2-2; no reliable D call. The CDR3 contains 12 residues. The CDR3 spells CAISASTGELFF. The DNA of the CDR3 is TGTGCCATCAGTGCCTCCACCGGGGAGCTGTTTTTT.

The table lists this clonotype with a few counts. The chain recombines TRBV4-1 with TRBJ2-1; D is possibly TRBD1 (5 bases). Germline CDR1 is MGHRA and CDR2 is YSYEKL. The CDR3 length is 13 residues. Trimming removed 4 bases from V and 10 bases from J, with 14 bases in between. CDR3 residues: CASSRTPTAEQFF. The CDR3 DNA follows: TGCGCCAGCAGCCGAACACCGACAGCCGAGCAGTTCTTC.

In its sample, this clonotype was seen a few times. This rearrangement joins TRBV6-1 to TRBJ2-3; D assignment may be TRBD1 or TRBD2 (5 bases each). Trimming removed 6 bases from V and 6 bases from J, with 19 bases in between. Germline-derived CDR1 and CDR2 are MNHNS and SASEGT. The CDR3 sequence is 15 residues long. The CDR3 protein is CASRPSGTRRDTQYF. The CDR3 coding sequence is TGTGCCAGCAGACCGTCCGGGACGCGGAGGGATACGCAGTATTTT.

The sample holds many counts of this clonotype. The chain links TRBV9 to TRBJ2-1, with no clear D. The germline V and J ends were trimmed by 1 base and 0 bases, with 8 bases remaining between them. The CDR3 sequence is 15 residues long. Looked up from germline, CDR1 is SGDLS and CDR2 is YYNGEE. Written as DNA, the CDR3 is TGTGCCAGCAGCGTATTGGGAACCTCCTACAATGAGCAGTTCTTC. Translating it yields CASSVLGTSYNEQFF.

This clonotype has a count of ten or more. CDR3 amino acids: CASSFSGSTDTQYF. CDR3 DNA sequence: TGTGCCAGCAGCTTTAGCGGGAGCACAGATACGCAGTATTTT. This chain links TRBV7-8 with TRBJ2-3; the match to TRBD2 covers 7 bases. V gave up 3 bases and J gave up 0 bases; unmatched junction bases: 0. This CDR3 region has 14 residues. Germline assignment: CDR1 SGHVS and CDR2 FQNEAQ.

V usage is TRBV29-1 and J usage is TRBJ1-1, with TRBD1 as a possible D gene (5 bases). Trimming pared 8 bases from V and 4 bases from J, leaving 20 bases between. This CDR3 region has 14 residues. Germline V gives CDR1 SQVTM, CDR2 ANQGSEA. The CDR3 loop is CSTQTGRGSTEAFF. CDR3 nucleotide sequence: TGCAGCACACAAACGGGGCGGGGGAGCACTGAAGCTTTCTTT.

The sample holds many counts of this clonotype. V and J are TRBV12-3 or TRBV12-4 and TRBJ2-3; D is ambiguous. This CDR3 is built from 12 residues. Trimming left V 6 bases short and J 6 bases short, with 10 bases between. The CDR3: CASSPDWDTQYF. In DNA form, the CDR3 reads TGTGCCAGCAGCCCTGATTGGGATACGCAGTATTTT.

This clonotype was observed many times. The chain links TRBV28 to TRBJ2-2; D gene uncertain. The CDR3 runs to 14 residues. The V end was cut by 7 bases, the J end by 6 bases, with 15 bases between. Germline CDR1 reads MDHEN; CDR2 reads SYDVKM. CDR3 region: CASTGGVGSGELFF. CDR3 nucleotide sequence: TGTGCCAGCACAGGCGGCGTAGGATCCGGGGAGCTGTTTTTT.

The chain is built from TRBV29-1 and TRBJ2-1; 11 bases map to TRBD1. The CDR3 is 15 amino acids. The germline gives CDR1 SQVTM, CDR2 ANQGSEA. V was clipped by 6 bases and J by 9 bases; unmatched bases: 13. The CDR3, as DNA: TGCAGCGTAACCGGGACAGGGGGGTCCAACGGTGAGCAGTTCTTC. It yields the protein CSVTGTGGSNGEQFF.

The V and J genes are TRBV20-1 and TRBJ2-7; unclear D gene. Trimming cost V 1 base and J 4 bases, with 11 bases left between them. The CDR3 extends over 13 amino acids. Germline V lookup: CDR1 DFQATT, CDR2 SNEGSKA (reference sequence). The DNA of the CDR3 is TGCAGTGCTAGAGCCTACCTCCTTTACGAGCAGTACTTC. The encoded protein is CSARAYLLYEQYF.

This clonotype appeared many times. V and J are TRBV4-2 and TRBJ2-5, with D hard to call. Trimming took 2 bases from V and 1 from J, leaving 11 bases between them. The CDR3 has 15 residues. CDR1 LGHNA and CDR2 YNFKEQ come from the germline V gene. The CDR3 loop is CASSQQLQSQETQYF. The CDR3 coding sequence is TGTGCCAGCAGCCAACAGCTACAGAGCCAAGAGACCCAGTACTTC.

The chain's CDR3 is CSAPAGSGNTIYF. CDR3 bases: TGCAGTGCTCCCGCGGGCTCTGGAAACACCATATATTTT. This chain uses TRBV20-1 with TRBJ1-3, with D hard to call. Germline-derived CDR1 and CDR2 are DFQATT and SNEGSKA (reference sequence). The CDR3 runs to 13 residues. Trimming shortened V by 5 bases and J by 0 bases, and 8 bases separated the two germline ends.

This clonotype was seen many times. The chain links TRBV7-2 to TRBJ1-1; D uncertain. The V gene lost 5 bases and the J gene lost 1 base, with 11 bases spanning the gap. CDR3 size: 14 residues. CDR1 is SGHTA and CDR2 is FQGNSA in the germline V gene. CDR3 nucleotides: TGTGCCAGCAGCCCATCGGTTCGGAACACTGAAGCTTTCTTT. This codes for CASSPSVRNTEAFF.

This clonotype was counted at least ten times. The V gene is TRBV2, the J gene TRBJ2-3; 10 bases are a match to TRBD2. Germline values: CDR1 SNHLY, CDR2 FYNNEI. V shed 7 bases, J shed 2 bases, and the junction held 9 bases outside the gene matches. The CDR3 runs to 16 residues. The CDR3 DNA reads as TGTGCCAGCAAGCCGTGGACTAGCGGAGACACAGATACGCAGTATTTT. The encoded protein is CASKPWTSGDTDTQYF. Filled out from reference TRBV2 and TRBJ2-3, the complete variable domain reads EPEVTQTPSHQVTQMGQEVILRCVPISNHLYFYWYRQILGQKVEFLVSFYNNEISEKSEIFDDQFSVERPDGSNFTLKIRSTKLEDSAMYFCASKPWTSGDTDTQYFGPGTRLTVL.

This chain connects TRBV5-1 to TRBJ1-1; weak D call: TRBD1 (5 bases). V was clipped by 4 bases and J by 2 bases, with 9 bases between them. The CDR3 length is 13 residues. The V gene's germline CDR1 is SGHRS and CDR2 YFSETQ. Here the CDR3 DNA reads TGCGCCAGCAGCGGGGGAACTAACACTGAAGCTTTCTTT. Protein sequence: CASSGGTNTEAFF.

The chain joins TRBV10-3 to TRBJ2-4, with 9 positions matching TRBD2. The J segment lost 1 base and the V segment lost 3 bases, leaving 10 bases of the junction unmatched. This CDR3 has 18 amino acids. Germline V gene sequence: CDR1 ENHRY, CDR2 SYGVKD. CDR3 in DNA: TGTGCCATCAGTGAAGTGGCGGGAGGGCCCTCGGCCAAAAACATTCAGTACTTC. The encoded protein is CAISEVAGGPSAKNIQYF.

The chain combines TRBV10-1 with TRBJ2-2; D may be TRBD2 (6 bases). V lost 10 bases and J 6 bases, leaving 18 bases between the germline ends. This CDR3 has 14 amino acids. Germline assignment: CDR1 WNHNN and CDR2 SYGVQD (reference sequence). CDR3 nucleotides: TGCGCCACCCAGAGCGGGCAGGCTCCCGGGGAGCTGTTTTTT. The encoded protein is CATQSGQAPGELFF.

The chain links TRBV29-1 to TRBJ1-2; D is ambiguous. This CDR3 comprises 11 residues. Trimming stripped 5 bases from V and 1 base from J, with 5 bases between. CDR1 is SQVTM, CDR2 ANQGSEA, per germline. CDR3 sequence reads: CSVNLNYGYTF. As DNA, the CDR3 is TGCAGCGTTAACCTTAACTATGGCTACACCTTC.

This sequence joins TRBV20-1 and TRBJ2-7; D not certain. Trimming removed 4 bases from V and 0 bases from J, with 10 bases in between. CDR3 length: 13 residues. Germline values: CDR1 DFQATT, CDR2 SNEGSKA (reference sequence). CDR3 bases: TGCAGTGCTATTCCATGGAGCTCCTACGAGCAGTACTTC. Translating it yields CSAIPWSSYEQYF.

The J gene is TRBJ2-3, the V gene TRBV12-3 or TRBV12-4; 10 bases fit TRBD2. Trimming at V came to 3 bases and at J to 0 bases, leaving 12 bases not matched to a gene. This CDR3 region has 19 residues. The CDR3 sequence: CASSFRMVAGGQSTDTQYF. In DNA form, the CDR3 reads TGTGCCAGCAGTTTTAGGATGGTAGCGGGAGGCCAAAGCACAGATACGCAGTATTTT.

About this clonotype: A much more abundant neighbour one base away suggests this may be a read error. V is TRBV11-2 and J is TRBJ2-5, with 15 bases lining up with TRBD2. The CDR3 runs 15 residues. Germline V lookup: CDR1 SGHAT, CDR2 FQNNGV. The ends lost 5 bases at V and 5 bases at J; junction bases unmatched: 3. The CDR3 DNA is TGTGCCAGCAGCACAGGACTAGCGGGAGGGGAGACCCAGTACTTC. Its translation is CASSTGLAGGETQYF.